Each of the 24 T cell receptor beta chains below was sequenced from the same sample in a study of CD8+CD57+ T cells in acquired aplastic anemia. For sequencing, patients were chosen who had shown expansion of CD8+CD57+ cells by flow cytometry. The use of genomic DNA as template underpinned the TCR beta VDJ and CDR3 profiling. TCRdb processed the reads anew with MiXCR; each CDR3 protein has one entry. The data show roughly 170,000 distinct CDR3 sequences, roughly 50% seen once. Sequencing used sorted CD4+, CD8+, or CD8+CD57+ T cells (not recorded which) from PBMCs. The receptors were sampled from a human donor with aplastic anemia.

This clonotype was picked up a small number of times. The chain uses TRBV2 and TRBJ1-6; no clear D gene. Trimming took 7 bases from V and 9 from J, leaving 19 bases between them. This CDR3 has 15 residues. Germline lookup yields CDR1 SNHLY and CDR2 FYNNEI. The CDR3: CASMVESGLASPLHF. In nucleotides, the CDR3 is TGTGCCAGCATGGTTGAGTCAGGTTTGGCTTCACCCCTCCACTTT.

This clonotype showed up many times. V usage is TRBV7-3 and J usage is TRBJ2-1; D gene unclear. CDR1 is SGHTA and CDR2 is FQGTGA in the germline V gene. The CDR3 is made up of 15 amino acids. Trimming pared 2 bases from V and 0 bases from J, leaving 8 bases between. The CDR3 spells CASSLVSSSYNEQFF. The CDR3, as DNA: TGTGCCAGCAGCTTAGTTTCAAGCTCCTACAATGAGCAGTTCTTC.

The rearrangement links TRBV15 to TRBJ2-1, with a possible D match to TRBD1 (6 bases). Per germline, CDR1 LNHNV and CDR2 YYDKDF (reference sequence). Trimming cost V 3 bases and J 6 bases, with 15 bases left between them. There are 15 residues in the CDR3. CDR3 sequence: CATSSYPGQGNEQFF. CDR3 DNA sequence: TGTGCCACCAGCAGTTACCCGGGACAAGGCAATGAGCAGTTCTTC.

As concerns this clonotype: One junction end disagrees with the germline gene, perhaps due to a read error. V usage is TRBV5-1 and J usage is TRBJ2-3; the match to TRBD2 covers 13 bases. Germline V gene sequence: CDR1 SGHRS, CDR2 YFSETQ. This CDR3 has 16 amino acids. CDR3 bases: TGTGCCAGCAGCCCGGGACTAGCGGGGTCCTCAGATACGCAGTATTTT. This translates into CASSPGLAGSSDTQYF.

In this sample, this clonotype turned up many times. The chain joins TRBV2 to TRBJ2-1, with 7 bases aligning to TRBD1. Losses at the gene ends were 7 bases for V and 2 bases for J; bases not matched to a gene: 11. Germline lookup yields CDR1 SNHLY and CDR2 FYNNEI. The CDR3 sequence is 16 residues long. This CDR3 is CASIHRRDRPYNEQFF. CDR3 nucleotide sequence: TGTGCCAGCATTCACCGTCGGGACAGACCCTACAATGAGCAGTTCTTC.

J is TRBJ2-5 and V is TRBV13, with unresolved D. The germline gives CDR1 PRHDT, CDR2 FYEKMQ (reference sequence). Trimming left V 4 bases short and J 10 bases short, with 10 bases between. This CDR3 has 11 residues. The CDR3 reads CASSSEEVQYF. CDR3 nucleotides: TGTGCCAGCAGCTCCGAGGAAGTCCAGTACTTC.

This chain uses TRBV29-1 with TRBJ1-2; D perhaps matches TRBD1 (6 bases). Germline CDR1 SQVTM, CDR2 ANQGSEA. V was cut by 2 bases and J by 4 bases, with 11 bases left in between. This CDR3 spans 13 amino acids. CDR3 sequence reads: CSVEYRVTYGYTF. The CDR3 DNA follows: TGCAGCGTTGAATACAGGGTTACCTATGGCTACACCTTC.

The rearrangement links TRBV3-1 to TRBJ1-2; D not resolved. Germline assignment: CDR1 LGHDT and CDR2 YNNKEL (reference sequence). This CDR3 contains 15 residues. V was pared by 0 bases and J by 4 bases, with 12 bases between. The CDR3 coding sequence is TGTGCCAGCAGCCAAGATCTCTACCGATCCTATGGCTACACCTTC. It is translated as CASSQDLYRSYGYTF.

This chain connects TRBV29-1 to TRBJ2-2; D gene uncertain. V gave up 4 bases and J gave up 5 bases, with 11 bases separating them. This CDR3 has 13 residues. Germline CDR1 and CDR2: SQVTM and ANQGSEA. The CDR3 is CSVGQVGTGELFF. The CDR3 coding sequence is TGCAGCGTTGGGCAGGTGGGGACCGGGGAGCTGTTTTTT.

The chain employs TRBV20-1 and TRBJ2-1, with 12 bases identical to TRBD2. V was clipped by 5 bases and J by 7 bases; unmatched bases: 6. The CDR3 is 14 residues long. Germline values: CDR1 DFQATT, CDR2 SNEGSKA (reference sequence). The DNA for the CDR3 is TGCAGTGCTCCTCGACTAGCGGGGGATAATGAGCAGTTCTTC. Its translation is CSAPRLAGDNEQFF.

This clonotype was seen ten or more times. The V and J genes are TRBV9 and TRBJ2-2; 7 bases are shared with TRBD1. Germline lookup yields CDR1 SGDLS and CDR2 YYNGEE. The length of the CDR3 is 14 residues. V dropped 10 bases and J dropped 1; count of bases not matched to a gene: 7. The CDR3 spells CARATGVNTGELFF. CDR3 DNA sequence: TGTGCCCGCGCTACAGGGGTGAACACCGGGGAGCTGTTTTTT.

The J gene is TRBJ2-7, the V gene TRBV7-2; tentatively, D is TRBD1 (5 bases). Per germline, CDR1 SGHTA and CDR2 FQGNSA. The CDR3 is 14 amino acids. The V end lost 1 base, the J end lost 3 bases, and 10 bases lay between the germline ends. The CDR3 is CASSLGGTVYEQYF. CDR3 DNA sequence: TGTGCCAGCAGCTTAGGGGGCACCGTCTACGAGCAGTACTTC.

The chain couples TRBV20-1 to TRBJ2-5; 11 nucleotides align to TRBD2. Germline trimming cut 2 bases from V and 6 bases from J; bases unmatched to any gene: 11. The CDR3 loop spans 16 amino acids. Germline V CDR1 and CDR2: DFQATT, SNEGSKA (reference sequence). CDR3 DNA sequence: TGCAGTGCTAGACCGTCCTTTAGCGGGGGGGAAAAGACCCAGTACTTC. This codes for CSARPSFSGGEKTQYF.

The chain is built from TRBV5-6 and TRBJ2-7, with 10 bases identical to TRBD2. V trimming: 2 bases; J trimming: 4 bases; junction bases outside the gene matches: 9. The CDR3 consists of 16 residues. Germline lookup yields CDR1 SGHDT and CDR2 YYEEEE. CDR3 DNA sequence: TGTGCCAGCAGCTTTGCCGCTGGGACTAGCGAGTACGAGCAGTACTTC. Translation: CASSFAAGTSEYEQYF.

This clonotype showed up just a few times. V usage is TRBV7-3 and J usage is TRBJ2-7; 7 nucleotides match TRBD2. The CDR3 sequence is 15 residues long. The V gene's germline CDR1 is SGHTA and CDR2 FQGTGA. The V segment lost 4 bases and the J segment 2 bases; nucleotides outside the gene matches: 8. Here the CDR3 DNA reads TGTGCCAGCAGCTCCCAACCGGGGGGTCCCTACGAGCAGTACTTC. This sequence encodes CASSSQPGGPYEQYF.

The chain links TRBV11-1 to TRBJ1-1; 8 nucleotides align to TRBD1. CDR3 length equals 16 residues. Trimming removed 5 bases from V and 0 bases from J; junction bases left unmatched: 8. The germline CDR1 and CDR2 sequences are SGHAT and FQDESV (reference sequence). The CDR3 region has the DNA TGTGCCAGCAGCCTCCGGGGACAGGTACTGAACACTGAAGCTTTCTTT. Translating gives CASSLRGQVLNTEAFF. Supplemented by reference TRBV11-1 and TRBJ1-1, the full variable domain reads EAEVAQSPRYKITEKSQAVAFWCDPISGHATLYWYRQILGQGPELLVQFQDESVVDDSQLPKDRFSAERLKGVDSTLKIQPAELGDSAMYLCASSLRGQVLNTEAFFGQGTRLTVV.

The chain links TRBV29-1 to TRBJ2-7; D remains ambiguous. The CDR3 extends over 13 amino acids. With 1 base removed from V and 7 bases from J, the gap between germline ends came to 14 bases. Germline V gene lookup returns CDR1 SQVTM and CDR2 ANQGSEA. CDR3 residues: CSVEGAGKAEQYF. CDR3 in DNA: TGCAGCGTTGAAGGGGCCGGAAAGGCAGAGCAGTACTTC.

Regarding this clonotype: This may be a read error: a much more frequent sequence differs by one nucleotide. The V call is TRBV20-1, the J call TRBJ2-3; 7 bases match TRBD2. J was trimmed by 4 bases and V by 0 bases; bases with no gene match: 7. Germline CDR1 is DFQATT and CDR2 is SNEGSKA (reference sequence). The CDR3 covers 15 residues. CDR3 nucleotide sequence: TGCAGTGCTAGAGAGTGGGGGGAGGGCCCAGATACGCAGTATTTT. This codes for CSAREWGEGPDTQYF.

This chain links TRBV11-2 with TRBJ1-3; maybe TRBD1 (5 bases). The V end was cut by 3 bases, the J end by 0 bases, with 15 bases between. Germline V gene sequence: CDR1 SGHAT, CDR2 FQNNGV. CDR3 length equals 17 residues. CDR3: CASSLGVPTGSGNTIYF. Written as DNA, the CDR3 is TGTGCCAGCAGCTTGGGTGTCCCTACAGGCTCTGGAAACACCATATATTTT.

This clonotype showed up just a few times. The chain has TRBV28 and TRBJ1-5; 9 positions agree with TRBD1. Germline-derived CDR1 and CDR2 are MDHEN and SYDVKM. The CDR3 consists of 18 residues. V was clipped by 6 bases and J by 2 bases; unmatched bases: 14. CDR3 loop: CASRPPGQGSFGNQPQHF. The CDR3 DNA reads as TGTGCCAGCAGGCCCCCGGGACAGGGTTCATTCGGCAATCAGCCCCAGCATTTT. Full variable domain (outside the CDR3, taken from reference TRBV28 and TRBJ1-5): DVKVTQSSRYLVKRTGEKVFLECVQDMDHENMFWYRQDPGLGLRLIYFSYDVKMKEKGDIPEGYSVSREKKERFSLILESASTNQTSMYLCASRPPGQGSFGNQPQHFGDGTRLSIL.

The chain combines TRBV6-1 with TRBJ1-6; 7 nucleotides align to TRBD1. Trimming removed 4 bases from V and 9 bases from J; junction bases left unmatched: 12. Germline V lookup: CDR1 MNHNS, CDR2 SASEGT. This CDR3 region has 16 residues. The CDR3 protein is CASSVQGSGTFSPLHF. The CDR3 DNA follows: TGTGCCAGCAGTGTACAGGGGAGCGGTACGTTTTCACCCCTCCACTTT.

This clonotype was detected a few times. The chain recombines TRBV29-1 with TRBJ2-5; TRBD1 matches at 8 bases. The germline CDR1 and CDR2 sequences are SQVTM and ANQGSEA. There are 16 residues in the CDR3. Trimming took 7 bases from V and 2 from J; bases not matched to a gene: 15. This CDR3 is CSATHTAGTGQETQYF. CDR3 nucleotides: TGCAGCGCTACCCACACGGCGGGGACAGGACAAGAGACCCAGTACTTC.

This clonotype is a singleton in its sample. The chain couples TRBV4-1 to TRBJ2-1, with 9 bases aligning to TRBD1. CDR1 is MGHRA, CDR2 YSYEKL, per germline. Trimming removed 5 bases from V and 8 bases from J; junction bases left unmatched: 19. The CDR3 is 18 residues long. The CDR3, as DNA: TGCGCCAGCAGCACTCTAGTGATTGGGACAGGGATTCAAGATGAGCAGTTCTTC. Its protein product is CASSTLVIGTGIQDEQFF.

This clonotype was detected ten times or more. The chain carries TRBV11-3 and TRBJ2-7, with 7 bases lining up with TRBD1. Germline V CDR1 and CDR2: SGHNT, YENEEA. V was pared by 1 base and J by 4 bases, with 7 bases of the junction left unmatched. The CDR3 is 15 residues long. CDR3 nucleotides: TGTGCCAGCAGCTTAGTTGGCGGCAGGGGGTACGAGCAGTACTTC. It encodes CASSLVGGRGYEQYF.